This T cell receptor beta chain is drawn from a study of CD8 T cells in acute hepatitis C reinfection. The data were produced by immunoSEQ multiplex PCR, yet TCRdb's version contains in-frame clones alone and is incomplete. This sample yields 35,000 to 40,000 clones, of which around nine tenths are seen a single time; 0.5% to 0.65% belongs to the top ten. Sample time point: naive CD8 control sorted from an acute-time-point sample. Montreal Hepatitis C Cohort donors who inject drugs were seen every 3 months. The sequencing sample was made of naive CD8+ T cells from PBMCs. This sequence was found in a man in his thirties or forties with chronic hepatitis C.

The CDR3 is CATSSGPDNGNQPQHF. The CDR3 region has the DNA TGTGCCACCAGCAGTGGTCCGGACAATGGGAATCAGCCCCAGCATTTT. V is TRBV15 and J is TRBJ1-5; maybe TRBD1 (5 bases). The V and J ends lost 3 bases and 4 bases respectively, with 16 bases between them. Germline assignment: CDR1 LNHNV and CDR2 YYDKDF (reference sequence). The CDR3 sequence is 16 residues long.